This T cell receptor (beta chain) was retrieved from a study of blood T cell repertoires in COVID-19. Whole-study context: Acute-phase and convalescent COVID-19 samples originated in the United States, Italy and Spain. Nucleic acid was either cDNA or gDNA, and it came from T cells, B-cell-depleted T cells, or PBMCs.

This CDR3 spans 16 amino acids. Between the trimmed V and J ends, which lost 1 base and 0 bases, there was a span of 12 bases. The germline V gene has CDR1 KGHSH and CDR2 LQKENI. In the authors' methods: From reference gene primer amplification, estimates of nucleated cell counts were derived. Sequencing was performed with immunoSEQ multiplex PCR; in TCRdb, only in-frame clones are kept and a portion is missing. The V and J calls and clone size come from that table; D and trimming were worked out from the DNA. The profile shows roughly 70,000 clones, 60% to 75% of them singletons. The TCR comes from a woman in her 70s with acute or convalescent COVID-19. The specimen was peripheral blood. The chain recombines TRBV18 with TRBJ1-1; D unclear. In DNA, the CDR3 is TGTGCCAGCTCACCACTCCCAGGCTCCATGAACACTGAAGCTTTCTTT. Its protein is CASSPLPGSMNTEAFF.